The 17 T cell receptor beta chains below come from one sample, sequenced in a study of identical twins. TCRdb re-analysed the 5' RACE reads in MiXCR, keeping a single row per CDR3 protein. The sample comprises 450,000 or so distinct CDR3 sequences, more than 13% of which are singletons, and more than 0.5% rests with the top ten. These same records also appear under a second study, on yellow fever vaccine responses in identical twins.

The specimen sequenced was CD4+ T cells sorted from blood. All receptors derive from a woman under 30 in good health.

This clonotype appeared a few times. The CDR3 region has the DNA TGTGCCAGCAGCTTTCAGTGGAGGCAGTATTTT. This codes for CASSFQWRQYF. The rearrangement uses TRBV7-9 and TRBJ2-3; D remains unclear. The germline V gene encodes CDR1 SEHNR and CDR2 FQNEAQ (reference sequence). Deletions cut 3 bases from V and 11 bases from J, with 9 bases between. This CDR3 contains 11 residues. Full variable domain (remainder filled in from reference TRBV7-9 and TRBJ2-3): DTGVSQNPRHKITKRGQNVTFRCDPISEHNRLYWYRQTLGQGPEFLTYFQNEAQLEKSRLLSDRFSAERPKGSFSTLEIQRTEQGDSAMYLCASSFQWRQYFGPGTRLTVL.

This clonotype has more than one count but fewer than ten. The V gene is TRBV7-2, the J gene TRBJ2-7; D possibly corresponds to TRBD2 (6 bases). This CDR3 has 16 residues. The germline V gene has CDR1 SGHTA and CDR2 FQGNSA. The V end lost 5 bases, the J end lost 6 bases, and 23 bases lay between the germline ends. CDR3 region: CASSLGVGTGFGEQYF. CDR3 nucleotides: TGTGCCAGCAGCCTAGGAGTAGGGACTGGGTTCGGCGAGCAGTACTTC.

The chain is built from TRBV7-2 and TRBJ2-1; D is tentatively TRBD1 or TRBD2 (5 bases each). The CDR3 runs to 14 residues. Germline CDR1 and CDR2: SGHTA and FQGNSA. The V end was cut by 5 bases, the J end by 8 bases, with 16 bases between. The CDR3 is CASSPGPSPHEQFF. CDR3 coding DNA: TGTGCCAGCAGCCCGGGACCTTCCCCCCATGAGCAGTTCTTC.

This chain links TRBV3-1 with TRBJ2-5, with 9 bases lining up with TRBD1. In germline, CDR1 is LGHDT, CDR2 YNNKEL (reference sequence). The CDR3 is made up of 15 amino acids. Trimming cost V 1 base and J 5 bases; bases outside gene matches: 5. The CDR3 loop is CASSQGQGVGETQYF. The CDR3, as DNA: TGTGCCAGCAGCCAAGGACAGGGGGTAGGGGAGACCCAGTACTTC.

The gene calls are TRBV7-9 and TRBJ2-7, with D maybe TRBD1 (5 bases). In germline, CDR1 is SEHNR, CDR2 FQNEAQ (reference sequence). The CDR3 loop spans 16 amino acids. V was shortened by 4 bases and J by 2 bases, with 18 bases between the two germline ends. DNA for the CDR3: TGTGCCAGCAGCTACCCGGACAAGTTTTTGACCTACGAGCAGTACTTC. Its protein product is CASSYPDKFLTYEQYF.

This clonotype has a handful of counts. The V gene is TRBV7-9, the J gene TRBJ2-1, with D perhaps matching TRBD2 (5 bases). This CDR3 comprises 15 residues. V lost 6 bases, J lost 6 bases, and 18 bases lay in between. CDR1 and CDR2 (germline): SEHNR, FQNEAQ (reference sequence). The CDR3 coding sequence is TGTGCCAGCAGTATAGCGTTCTTACTCTTCAATGAGCAGTTCTTC. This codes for CASSIAFLLFNEQFF.

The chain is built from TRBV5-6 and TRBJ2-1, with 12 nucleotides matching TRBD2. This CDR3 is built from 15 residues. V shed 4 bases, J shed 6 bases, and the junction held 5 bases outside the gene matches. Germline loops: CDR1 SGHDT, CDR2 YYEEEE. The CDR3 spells CASSVTSGGGNEQFF. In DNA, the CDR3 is TGTGCCAGCAGCGTGACTAGCGGGGGAGGCAATGAGCAGTTCTTC.

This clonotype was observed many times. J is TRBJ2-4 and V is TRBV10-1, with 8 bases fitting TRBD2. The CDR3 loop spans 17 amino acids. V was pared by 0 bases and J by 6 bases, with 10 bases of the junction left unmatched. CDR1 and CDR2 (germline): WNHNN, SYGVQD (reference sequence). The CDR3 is CASSESIGAGGRNIQYF. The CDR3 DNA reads TGCGCCAGCAGTGAGTCGATAGGGGCGGGAGGAAGAAACATTCAGTACTTC.

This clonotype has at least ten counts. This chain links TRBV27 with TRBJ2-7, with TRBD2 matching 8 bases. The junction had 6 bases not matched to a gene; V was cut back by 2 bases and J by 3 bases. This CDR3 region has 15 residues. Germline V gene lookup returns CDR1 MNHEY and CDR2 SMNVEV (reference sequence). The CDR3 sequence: CASSLVSGSIYEQYF. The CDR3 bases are TGTGCCAGCAGTTTAGTCAGCGGGAGTATCTACGAGCAGTACTTC.

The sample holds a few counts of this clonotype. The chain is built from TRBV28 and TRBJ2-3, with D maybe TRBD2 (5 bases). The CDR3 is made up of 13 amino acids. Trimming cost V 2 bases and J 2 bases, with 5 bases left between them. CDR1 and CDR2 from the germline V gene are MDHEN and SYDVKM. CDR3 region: CASSLLATDTQYF. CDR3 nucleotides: TGTGCCAGCAGTTTACTAGCCACAGATACGCAGTATTTT.

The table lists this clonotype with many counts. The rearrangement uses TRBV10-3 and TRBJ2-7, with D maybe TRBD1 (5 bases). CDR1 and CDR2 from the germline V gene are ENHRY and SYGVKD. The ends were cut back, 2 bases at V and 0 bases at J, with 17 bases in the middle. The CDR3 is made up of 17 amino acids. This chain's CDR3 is CAISERQGRSSSYEQYF. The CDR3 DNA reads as TGTGCCATCAGTGAGCGGCAGGGCAGGTCGAGCTCCTACGAGCAGTACTTC.

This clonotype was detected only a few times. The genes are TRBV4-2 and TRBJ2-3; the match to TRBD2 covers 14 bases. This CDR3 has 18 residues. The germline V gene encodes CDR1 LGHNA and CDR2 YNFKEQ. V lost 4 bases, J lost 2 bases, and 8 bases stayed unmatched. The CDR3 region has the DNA TGTGCCAGCAGCCCGGGACTAGCGGGGGCCACCTACACAGATACGCAGTATTTT. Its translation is CASSPGLAGATYTDTQYF.

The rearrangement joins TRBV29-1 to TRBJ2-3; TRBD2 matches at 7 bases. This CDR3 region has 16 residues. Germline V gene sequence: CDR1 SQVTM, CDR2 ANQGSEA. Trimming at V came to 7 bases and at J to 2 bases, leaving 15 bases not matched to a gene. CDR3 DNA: TGCAGCGCCCGACTATGGAGTAAGCGGGACACAGATACGCAGTATTTT. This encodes CSARLWSKRDTDTQYF.

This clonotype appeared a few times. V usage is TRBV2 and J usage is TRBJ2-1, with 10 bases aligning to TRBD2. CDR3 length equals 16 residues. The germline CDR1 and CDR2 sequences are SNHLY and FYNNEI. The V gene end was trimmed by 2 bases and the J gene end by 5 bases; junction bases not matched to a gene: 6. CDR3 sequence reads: CASSESGGGTNNEQFF. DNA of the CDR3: TGTGCCAGCAGTGAAAGCGGGGGGGGTACTAACAATGAGCAGTTCTTC. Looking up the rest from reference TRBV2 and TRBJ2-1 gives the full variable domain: EPEVTQTPSHQVTQMGQEVILRCVPISNHLYFYWYRQILGQKVEFLVSFYNNEISEKSEIFDDQFSVERPDGSNFTLKIRSTKLEDSAMYFCASSESGGGTNNEQFFGPGTRLTVL.

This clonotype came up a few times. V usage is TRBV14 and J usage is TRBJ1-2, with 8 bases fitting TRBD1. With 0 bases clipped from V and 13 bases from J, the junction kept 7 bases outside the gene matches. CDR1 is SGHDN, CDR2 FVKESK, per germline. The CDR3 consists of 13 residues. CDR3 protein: CASSQDRTGKSTF. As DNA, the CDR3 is TGTGCCAGCAGCCAAGACCGGACAGGGAAGTCCACCTTC.

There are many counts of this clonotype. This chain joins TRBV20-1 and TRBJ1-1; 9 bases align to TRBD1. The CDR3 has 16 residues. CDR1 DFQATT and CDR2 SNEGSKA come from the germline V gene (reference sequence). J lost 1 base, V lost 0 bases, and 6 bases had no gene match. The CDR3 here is CSARDLDRGANTEAFF. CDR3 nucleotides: TGCAGTGCTAGAGACTTGGACAGGGGCGCGAACACTGAAGCTTTCTTT.

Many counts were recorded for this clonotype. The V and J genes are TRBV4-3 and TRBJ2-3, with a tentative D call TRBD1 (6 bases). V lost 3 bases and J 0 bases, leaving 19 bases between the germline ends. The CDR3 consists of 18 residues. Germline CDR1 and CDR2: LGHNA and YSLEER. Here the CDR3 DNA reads TGCGCCAGCAGCCAGGATATAGGACAGACACCTAGCACAGATACGCAGTATTTT. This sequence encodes CASSQDIGQTPSTDTQYF.